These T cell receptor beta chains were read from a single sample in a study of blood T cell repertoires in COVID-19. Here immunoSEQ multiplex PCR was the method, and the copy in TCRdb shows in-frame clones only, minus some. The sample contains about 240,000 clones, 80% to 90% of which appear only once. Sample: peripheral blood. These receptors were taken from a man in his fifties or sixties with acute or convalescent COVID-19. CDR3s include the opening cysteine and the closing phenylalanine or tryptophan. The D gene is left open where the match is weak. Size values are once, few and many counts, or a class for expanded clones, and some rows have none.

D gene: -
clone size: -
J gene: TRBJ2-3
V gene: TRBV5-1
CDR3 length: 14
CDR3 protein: CASSLRQGTDTQYF
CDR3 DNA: TGCGCCAGCAGCTTGAGGCAGGGGACAGATACGCAGTATTTT

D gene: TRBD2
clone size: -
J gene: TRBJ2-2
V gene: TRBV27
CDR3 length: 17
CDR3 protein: CASSHSLLGGASGELFF
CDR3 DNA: TGTGCCAGCAGTCATTCCCTCCTCGGGGGGGCTAGCGGGGAGCTGTTTTTT

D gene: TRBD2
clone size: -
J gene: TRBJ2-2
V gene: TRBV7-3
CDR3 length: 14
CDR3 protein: CASSSSGVAGELFF
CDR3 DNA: TGTGCCAGCAGCTCTAGCGGGGTCGCCGGGGAGCTGTTTTTT

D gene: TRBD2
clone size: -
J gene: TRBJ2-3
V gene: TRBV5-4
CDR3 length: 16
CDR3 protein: CASRPGLAGEGDTQYF
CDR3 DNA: TGTGCCAGCAGACCGGGACTAGCGGGAGAGGGAGATACGCAGTATTTT

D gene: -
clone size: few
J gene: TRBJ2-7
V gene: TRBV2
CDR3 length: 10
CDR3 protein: CASSTYEQYF
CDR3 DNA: TGTGCCAGCAGCACCTACGAGCAGTACTTC

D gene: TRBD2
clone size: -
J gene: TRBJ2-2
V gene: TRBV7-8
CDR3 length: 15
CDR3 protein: CASSTTGTTTGELFF
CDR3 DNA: TGTGCCAGCAGCACCACCGGGACTACAACCGGGGAGCTGTTTTTT

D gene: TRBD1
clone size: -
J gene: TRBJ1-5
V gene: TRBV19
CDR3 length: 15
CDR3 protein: CASSSSGQYNQPQHF
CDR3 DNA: TGTGCCAGTAGTAGCTCGGGACAGTACAATCAGCCCCAGCATTTT

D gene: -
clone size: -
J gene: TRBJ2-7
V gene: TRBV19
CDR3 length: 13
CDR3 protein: CASSPGPTYEQYF
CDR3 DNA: TGTGCCAGTAGTCCAGGGCCCACCTACGAGCAGTACTTC

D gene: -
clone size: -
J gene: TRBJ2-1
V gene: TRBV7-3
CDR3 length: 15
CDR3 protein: CASSSGTSDYNEQFF
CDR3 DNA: TGTGCCAGCAGCTCCGGGACTTCAGACTACAATGAGCAGTTCTTC

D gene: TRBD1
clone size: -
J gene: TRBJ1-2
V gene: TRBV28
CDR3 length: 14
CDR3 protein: CASSLPGVTGGYTF
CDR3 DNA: TGTGCCAGCTCACTCCCTGGGGTGACAGGGGGATACACCTTC

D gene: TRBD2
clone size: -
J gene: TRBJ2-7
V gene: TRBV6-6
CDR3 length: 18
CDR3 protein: CASSPAPLAGGHLGEQYF
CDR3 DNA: TGTGCCAGCAGTCCCGCTCCCCTAGCGGGAGGACACCTCGGCGAGCAGTACTTC

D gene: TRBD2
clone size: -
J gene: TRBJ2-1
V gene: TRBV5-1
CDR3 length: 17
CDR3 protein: CASSFLLQREGYNEQFF
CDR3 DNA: TGCGCCAGCAGCTTTCTTTTACAGCGGGAGGGTTACAATGAGCAGTTCTTC

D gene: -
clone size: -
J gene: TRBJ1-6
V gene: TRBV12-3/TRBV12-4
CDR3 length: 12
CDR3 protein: CASSQGNSPLHF
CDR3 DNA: TGTGCCAGCAGCCAGGGGAATTCACCCCTCCACTTT

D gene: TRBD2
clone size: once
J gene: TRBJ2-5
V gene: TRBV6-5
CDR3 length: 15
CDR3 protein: CASSLGTSGQETQYF
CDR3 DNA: TGTGCCAGCAGTCTCGGGACTAGCGGCCAAGAGACCCAGTACTTC

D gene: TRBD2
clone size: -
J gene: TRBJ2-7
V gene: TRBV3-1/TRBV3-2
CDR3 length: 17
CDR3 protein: CASSRTSSGRVSYEQYF
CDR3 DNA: TGTGCCAGCAGCCGAACTTCTAGCGGGAGAGTGTCCTACGAGCAGTACTTC

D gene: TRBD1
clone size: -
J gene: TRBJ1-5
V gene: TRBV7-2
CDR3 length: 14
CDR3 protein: CASSFRQGAQPQHF
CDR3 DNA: TGTGCCAGCAGCTTCCGACAGGGGGCCCAGCCCCAGCATTTT

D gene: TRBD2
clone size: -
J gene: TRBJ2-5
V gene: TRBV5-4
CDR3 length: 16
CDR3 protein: CASSLDRAGVQETQYF
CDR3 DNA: TGTGCCAGCAGCTTGGATCGAGCGGGGGTACAAGAGACCCAGTACTTC

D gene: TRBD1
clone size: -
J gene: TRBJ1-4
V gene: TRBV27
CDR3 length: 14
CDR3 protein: CASSRQGANEKLFF
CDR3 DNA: TGTGCCAGCAGTCGACAGGGGGCCAATGAAAAACTGTTTTTT

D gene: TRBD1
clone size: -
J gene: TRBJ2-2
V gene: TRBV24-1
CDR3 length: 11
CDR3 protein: CATGTVGELFF
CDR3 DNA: TGTGCCACCGGGACAGTCGGGGAGCTGTTTTTT

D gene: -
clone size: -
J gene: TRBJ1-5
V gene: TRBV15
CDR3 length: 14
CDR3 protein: CATSREEGYQPQHF
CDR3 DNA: TGTGCCACCAGCAGAGAGGAGGGATATCAGCCCCAGCATTTT

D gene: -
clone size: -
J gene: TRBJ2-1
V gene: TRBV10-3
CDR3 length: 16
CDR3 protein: CAISTGQLHSYNEQFF
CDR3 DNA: TGTGCCATCAGTACCGGACAGCTACACTCCTACAATGAGCAGTTCTTC

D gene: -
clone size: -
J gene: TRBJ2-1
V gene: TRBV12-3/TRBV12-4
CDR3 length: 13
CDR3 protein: CASSFGGATEQFF
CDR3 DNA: TGTGCCAGCAGTTTCGGCGGGGCCACTGAGCAGTTCTTC

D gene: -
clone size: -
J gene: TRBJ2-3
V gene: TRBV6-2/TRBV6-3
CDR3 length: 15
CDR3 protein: CASSYGAPAGDTQYF
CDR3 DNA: TGTGCCAGCAGTTACGGAGCCCCTGCGGGAGATACGCAGTATTTT